These T cell receptor beta chains were read from a single sample in a study of T cell repertoires in cytomegalovirus infection. TCRdb reanalysed the reads using MiXCR and keeps one entry per CDR3 protein. Seen here are some 320,000 distinct CDR3 sequences, roughly 28% observed once, and the top ten hold 20%. The antigens these receptors bind are not known. The source material was cultured PBMCs, sampled from culture after CMV antigen stimulation. The receptors derive from a human donor in good health (CMV status not recorded). Some clones in this sample may be carry-over from other donors' samples. Each CDR3 is given with its conserved first and last residue. The D gene is left open where the match is weak. Clone sizes are given selectively: once, few, many, or a class where the clone is expanded.

abundance,v_gene,j_gene,d_gene,CDR3nt,CDR3aa
.,TRBV7-3,TRBJ1-1,.,TGTGCCAGCAGCCACGGTGGGAACACTGAAGCTTTCTTT,CASSHGGNTEAFF
.,TRBV6-1,TRBJ2-1,.,TGTGCCAGCAGTGAATGGAACACCTTCTACAATGAGCAGTTCTTC,CASSEWNTFYNEQFF
.,TRBV11-1,TRBJ2-7,TRBD1,TGTGCCAGCAGCGCAGACAGGGGCCTCTACGAGCAGTACTTC,CASSADRGLYEQYF
many,TRBV7-2,TRBJ2-1,TRBD2,TGTGCCAGCAGCTTAGGGACTAGCGGCAATGAGCAGTTCTTC,CASSLGTSGNEQFF
once,TRBV4-1,TRBJ1-5,TRBD1,TGCGCCAGCAGCCAAGTTTTTGGACAGGGAAATCAGCCCCAGCATTTT,CASSQVFGQGNQPQHF
.,TRBV18,TRBJ2-4,.,TGTGCCAGCTCACCTGCGCGTACGGGAGAAAACATTCAGTACTTC,CASSPARTGENIQYF
few,TRBV5-6,TRBJ2-7,.,TGTGCCAGCAGGGAAGCGGTAGGCTACGAGCAGTACTTC,CASREAVGYEQYF
few,TRBV3-1,TRBJ2-5,TRBD2,TGTGCCAGCAGCCTCGGGACTAGCGGTGGCTACGAGACCCAGTACTTC,CASSLGTSGGYETQYF
.,TRBV5-4,TRBJ2-3,TRBD2,TGTGCCAGCAGCTTGGGGCTAGCGGGAGTACGGGTAACAGATACGCAGTATTTT,CASSLGLAGVRVTDTQYF
.,TRBV29-1,TRBJ1-2,.,TGCAGCGCTGCTTTGGAGTTGGGCCGCGGCTACACCTTC,CSAALELGRGYTF
few,TRBV7-2,TRBJ1-5,.,TGTGCCAGCAGCTTAAACGGTCAGCCCCAGCATTTT,CASSLNGQPQHF
.,TRBV6-2/TRBV6-3,TRBJ2-7,.,TGTGCCAGCAGTTACGTGGGATACGAGCAGTACTTC,CASSYVGYEQYF
.,TRBV4-2,TRBJ1-2,.,TGTGCCAGCAGCCAATCAGGGGCCTATGGCTACACCTTC,CASSQSGAYGYTF
.,TRBV10-3,TRBJ2-3,.,TGTGCCATCACCACCTCGTCTAGGGGCTCCGATACGCAGTATTTT,CAITTSSRGSDTQYF
.,TRBV14,TRBJ2-1,.,TGTGCCAGCAGCCAAGTGGAGGGTCTAAGCTCCTACAATGAGCAGTTCTTC,CASSQVEGLSSYNEQFF
few,TRBV7-2,TRBJ2-3,.,TGTGCCAGCAGGAGTTCGGGAGATACGCAGTATTTT,CASRSSGDTQYF
many,TRBV12-3/TRBV12-4,TRBJ1-1,.,TGTGCCAGCAGTCCGGTAGGGGTTCGGGACACTGAAGCTTTCTTT,CASSPVGVRDTEAFF
few,TRBV18,TRBJ1-1,.,TGTGCCAGCTCACCACCGCAGGGGATCAACACTGAAGCTTTCTTT,CASSPPQGINTEAFF
.,TRBV7-4,TRBJ1-2,TRBD1,TGTGCCAGCACCACCCCGACAGGGGGCCGTGATGGCTACAACTTC,CASTTPTGGRDGYNF
many,TRBV7-2,TRBJ2-3,.,TGTGCCAGCAGCTTAGCGGCCCTAGCAGCAGATACGCAGTATTTT,CASSLAALAADTQYF
many,TRBV7-2,TRBJ2-2,.,TGTGCCAGCAGCATTGCTATTTCCAGGGAGCTGTTTTTT,CASSIAISRELFF
.,TRBV30,TRBJ1-2,.,TGTGCCTGGAGTGTGTCCTTTAACTATGGCTACACCTTC,CAWSVSFNYGYTF
.,TRBV6-1,TRBJ1-2,.,TGTGCCAGCAGAGCAGGAGCTAACTATGGCTACACCTTC,CASRAGANYGYTF
.,TRBV5-1,TRBJ2-1,TRBD2,TGCGCCAGCAGCCCCCGAGTGGTTTCTGAGCGGGGGAGCTCCTACAATGAGCAGTTCTTC,CASSPRVVSERGSSYNEQFF
.,TRBV6-2/TRBV6-3,TRBJ2-5,TRBD1,TGTGCCAGCAGTTACGTGACAGGGTGGGAGACCCAGTACTTC,CASSYVTGWETQYF
.,TRBV6-1,TRBJ2-3,TRBD2,TGTGCCAGCAGTCGAATTAGCGGGAGCACGCAGTATTTT,CASSRISGSTQYF
few,TRBV7-2,TRBJ2-2,TRBD2,TGTGCCAGCAGCTTTAGCGGGGGGGCAACCGGGGAGCTGTTTTTT,CASSFSGGATGELFF
many,TRBV7-2,TRBJ2-7,TRBD2,TGTGCCAGCAGCTTCGATAGTAGCGGGATCTACGAGCAGTACTTC,CASSFDSSGIYEQYF
.,TRBV5-1,TRBJ1-2,.,TGCGCCAGCAGCCCGGAGGGGAGCTACTATGGCTACACCTTC,CASSPEGSYYGYTF
few,TRBV27,TRBJ1-1,.,TGTGCCAGCAGTTTATTTGGCAGACTGAACACTGAAGCTTTCTTT,CASSLFGRLNTEAFF
few,TRBV7-2,TRBJ2-7,.,TGTGCCAGCAGCTTAGACCTCTCGGGGCAGTACTTC,CASSLDLSGQYF
few,TRBV20-1,TRBJ2-3,.,TGCAGTGCTAGAGATCGGCGGGCTAGCACAGATACGCAGTATTTT,CSARDRRASTDTQYF
.,TRBV5-6,TRBJ2-1,TRBD1,TGTGCCAGCAGCTTGGCCGTGGGACAGACATACAATGAGCAGTTCTTC,CASSLAVGQTYNEQFF
many,TRBV7-7,TRBJ2-5,.,TGTGCTAGCAGCTTGAGCTACCAAGAGACCCAGTACTTC,CASSLSYQETQYF
few,TRBV7-9,TRBJ1-2,TRBD1,TGTGCCAGCACCTCGCTGGGGGCACAGGGGGCGTGGGGCTACACCTTC,CASTSLGAQGAWGYTF
few,TRBV6-6,TRBJ1-3,.,TGTGCCAGCACCCGACAGGACTCTGGAAACACCATATATTTT,CASTRQDSGNTIYF
many,TRBV7-2,TRBJ1-1,.,TGTGCCAGCGGCCCACTATCGACTGCGAACACTGAAGCTTTCTTT,CASGPLSTANTEAFF
few,TRBV29-1,TRBJ2-7,.,TGCAGCGTTGAAGAGAGGAGACAGAGTTACGAGCAGTACTTC,CSVEERRQSYEQYF